This T cell receptor beta chain was identified during a study of OX40 agonist ivuxolimab in advanced cancers. Overall study: Patients got intravenous ivuxolimab at 0.01 to 10 mg/kg every 2 weeks. Prior anti-PD-1, anti-PD-L1 or anti-CTLA-4 therapy did not bar entry, and 40% to 45% had some.

Method: immunoSEQ multiplex PCR; TCRdb's copy keeps in-frame clones and lacks some. The table lists about 19,000 clones, roughly 89% of them singletons, with about 50% in the top ten. Germline V CDR1 and CDR2: MNHEY, SMNVEV (reference sequence). The germline V and J ends were trimmed by 2 bases and 6 bases, with 11 bases remaining between them. The CDR3 loop spans 13 amino acids. The TCR was taken from an adult with an advanced solid tumor such as melanoma, head and neck, liver or kidney cancer. Sequencing used CD4+ or CD8+ T cells sorted from blood, obtained in a trial of the OX40 agonist ivuxolimab. The chain uses TRBV27 and TRBJ2-7; D is possibly TRBD2 (6 bases). The CDR3 region is CASSLLLAGEQYF. In nucleotides, the CDR3 is TGTGCCAGCAGTTTACTACTAGCTGGCGAGCAGTACTTC.